This entry concerns a single T cell receptor (beta chain). Produced via immunoSEQ multiplex PCR; TCRdb's table is partial and in-frame only. Among 200,000 to 250,000 clones listed, 90% were seen once. Trimming left V 7 bases short and J 0 bases short, with 15 bases between. The germline CDR1 and CDR2 sequences are MDHEN and SYDVKM. This CDR3 region has 15 residues. Enrolment of Seattle patients took place during active infection, and they were followed longitudinally. The record originates from a study of blood T cell repertoires in COVID-19. On the study more broadly: Acute and convalescent COVID-19 samples came from the United States, Italy and Spain.

The sequence was obtained from a young man with COVID-19, enrolled during active disease. V is TRBV28 and J is TRBJ1-1; no clear D gene. The sample taken for sequencing was peripheral blood. CDR3 in DNA: TGTGCCAGCACCTCCCCCCGTTACTTGAACACTGAAGCTTTCTTT. Translated: CASTSPRYLNTEAFF.